This TCR beta chain originates from a study of PD-L1 blockade in urothelial cancer. Study-wide context: Around 2014, patients got going on atezolizumab, taking 1,200 mg intravenously every 3 weeks. A median of approximately 150,000 T cells was found in the blood samples. Study-wide findings and caveats: The study found that durable-benefit patients expanded tumor-associated blood clones more at 3 weeks.

The investigators introduced synthetic TCR analog templates into each PCR as spikes. Profiled with immunoSEQ multiplex PCR; TCRdb holds only in-frame clones, not every one. The data show about 50,000 clones, under 85% seen once. Notes on this clone: Its antigen is as yet unknown.

The time point denotes: peripheral blood 6 weeks after treatment start. The receptor's source is a man aged 50-60 years with urothelial cancer. Sequencing was performed on PBMCs, taken around atezolizumab (anti-PD-L1) treatment.

The CDR3 is CASSFRDNIYEQYF. CDR3 DNA: TGTGCCAGCAGCTTCCGGGACAACATCTACGAGCAGTACTTC. The gene calls are TRBV13 and TRBJ2-7, with a weak D call TRBD1 (6 bases). Trimming removed 3 bases at V and 3 bases at J, with 12 bases between. This CDR3 region has 14 residues. The germline gives CDR1 PRHDT, CDR2 FYEKMQ (reference sequence).